This entry is about one T cell receptor (beta chain). As yet, its antigen is unknown. This record comes from a study of T cell repertoires in cytomegalovirus infection. In the study overall: Indicated by public TCR beta signatures were CMV infection and matching HLA type.

J gave up 7 bases and V 6 bases, and 9 bases lay outside the gene matches. Germline V gene sequence: CDR1 SNHLY, CDR2 FYNNEI. The CDR3 is 15 amino acids. MiXCR was run by TCRdb on the reads, yielding one entry per CDR3 protein. The sample holds approximately 990,000 distinct CDR3 sequences, more than 25% seen once. The chain has TRBV2 and TRBJ2-5, with 12 bases fitting TRBD1. This TCR derives from a human donor in good health (CMV status not recorded). Some clones in this sample may be carry-over from other donors' samples. The starting material was cultured CD8+ T cells from PBMCs, obtained from culture after CMV antigen stimulation. The CDR3 loop reads CASSRDRGQGWTQYF. The CDR3 region has the DNA TGTGCCAGCAGCCGGGACAGGGGGCAAGGATGGACCCAGTACTTC.